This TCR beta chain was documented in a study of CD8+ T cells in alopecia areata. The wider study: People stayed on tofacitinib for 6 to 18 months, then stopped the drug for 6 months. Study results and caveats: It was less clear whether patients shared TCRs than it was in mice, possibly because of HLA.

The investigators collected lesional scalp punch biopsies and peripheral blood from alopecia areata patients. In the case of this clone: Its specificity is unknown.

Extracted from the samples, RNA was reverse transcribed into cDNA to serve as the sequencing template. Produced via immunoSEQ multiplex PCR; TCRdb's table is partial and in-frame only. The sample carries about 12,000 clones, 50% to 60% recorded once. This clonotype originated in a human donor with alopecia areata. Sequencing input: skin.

DNA of the CDR3: TGTGCCAGCAGCTTAGGAGGAGATGAAAAACTGTTTTTT. Translating gives CASSLGGDEKLFF. The rearrangement joins TRBV11-2 to TRBJ1-4; D is uncertain. V lost 1 base to trimming and J lost 6 bases, with 6 bases between them. CDR1 is SGHAT and CDR2 is FQNNGV in the germline V gene. This CDR3 contains 13 residues. Variable domain in full (rest from reference TRBV11-2 and TRBJ1-4): EAGVAQSPRYKIIEKRQSVAFWCNPISGHATLYWYQQILGQGPKLLIQFQNNGVVDDSQLPKDRFSAERLKGVDSTLKIQPAKLEDSAVYLCASSLGGDEKLFFGSGTQLSVL.